The 21 T cell receptor beta chains reported below all come from one sample, sequenced in a study of T cells in Graves' hyperthyroidism and ophthalmopathy. The investigators amplified TCR beta CDR3 regions from RNA transcripts. TCR CDR3 underwent first-round RT-PCR with the HTBI primer set. MiXCR, applied by TCRdb to the multiplex PCR reads, yields one record per CDR3 protein. The repertoire includes about 400,000 distinct CDR3 sequences, 15% to 19% of them detected once, and approximately 8% sits in the top ten. The sample was blood. All receptors come from a woman between 18 and 29 years old with Graves' hyperthyroidism.

The rearrangement links TRBV28 to TRBJ2-7; TRBD1 agrees at 8 bases. The CDR3 has 15 residues. J gave up 5 bases and V 3 bases, and 9 bases lay outside the gene matches. From germline, CDR1 is MDHEN and CDR2 SYDVKM. CDR3 sequence (DNA): TGTGCCAGCAGTTTGCCCGGACAGGGTGTTCACGAGCAGTACTTC. Its translation is CASSLPGQGVHEQYF.

This clonotype was recorded at least ten times. This chain uses TRBV14 with TRBJ1-1; D may be TRBD1 (6 bases). Trimming removed 0 bases from V and 5 bases from J, with 25 bases in between. Germline V lookup: CDR1 SGHDN, CDR2 FVKESK. The CDR3 is made up of 19 amino acids. The CDR3 sequence: CASSQDYFRGWGPGTEAFF. The CDR3 nucleotides are TGTGCCAGCAGCCAAGATTATTTTCGCGGTTGGGGGCCTGGAACTGAAGCTTTCTTT.

This clonotype was seen repeatedly, ten times or more. This chain connects TRBV5-1 to TRBJ1-5; tentatively, D is TRBD1 (5 bases). This CDR3 has 14 residues. Looked up from germline, CDR1 is SGHRS and CDR2 is YFSETQ. Trimming cost V 7 bases and J 12 bases, with 23 bases left between them. This CDR3 is CASALDHESGLQHF. In DNA form, the CDR3 reads TGCGCCAGCGCCCTAGACCACGAATCGGGACTCCAGCATTTT.

This clonotype was recorded at least ten times. V usage is TRBV3-1 and J usage is TRBJ2-3; TRBD2 aligns across 9 bases. V shed 3 bases, J shed 2 bases, and the junction held 3 bases outside the gene matches. The CDR3 has 15 amino acids. Looked up from germline, CDR1 is LGHDT and CDR2 is YNNKEL (reference sequence). The DNA of the CDR3 is TGTGCCAGCAGCCACGCTAGCGGGAACACAGATACGCAGTATTTT. This sequence encodes CASSHASGNTDTQYF.

Turning to this clonotype: This may come from a read error, since a much larger clone is one base off. V is TRBV14 and J is TRBJ1-4; possible D gene TRBD1, 5 bases. CDR1 SGHDN and CDR2 FVKESK come from the germline V gene. Trimming stripped 8 bases from V and 8 bases from J, with 15 bases between. This CDR3 contains 13 residues. CDR3 sequence (DNA): TGTGCCAGCGGCCCTCGCAGGGAAGAAAAACTGTTTTTT. Its protein is CASGPRREEKLFF. The full variable domain, with the rest looked up from reference TRBV14 and TRBJ1-4, is EAGVTQFPSHSVIEKGQTVTLRCDPISGHDNLYWYRRVMGKEIKFLLHFVKESKQDESGMPNNRFLAERTGGTYSTLKVQPAELEDSGVYFCASGPRREEKLFFGSGTQLSVL.

This clonotype was counted many times. The chain is built from TRBV24-1 and TRBJ2-1, with a possible D match to TRBD1 (5 bases). The germline V gene has CDR1 KGHDR and CDR2 SFDVKD. Trimming removed 4 bases at V and 8 bases at J, with 8 bases between. The CDR3 is made up of 12 amino acids. Here the CDR3 reads CATSDPGYEQFF. CDR3 DNA: TGTGCCACCAGTGACCCAGGGTATGAGCAGTTCTTC.

This clonotype has more than one count but fewer than ten. This chain links TRBV6-1 with TRBJ1-2; D perhaps matches TRBD1 (5 bases). Germline V lookup: CDR1 MNHNS, CDR2 SASEGT. V shed 5 bases and J shed 5 bases, with 18 bases lying between them. The CDR3 consists of 15 residues. CDR3 protein: CASSPSGGPVYGYTF. CDR3 coding DNA: TGTGCCAGCAGTCCCTCGGGGGGTCCTGTGTATGGCTACACCTTC.

The J gene is TRBJ2-1, the V gene TRBV5-5; D is undetermined. Germline CDR1 and CDR2: SGHKS and YYEKEE (reference sequence). V was clipped by 2 bases and J by 8 bases, with 8 bases between them. The CDR3 covers 12 residues. CDR3 protein: CASSFRPYEQFF. CDR3 nucleotide sequence: TGTGCCAGCAGCTTCCGCCCCTATGAGCAGTTCTTC.

This clonotype was counted between two and nine times. The rearrangement joins TRBV15 to TRBJ2-7; 7 bases map to TRBD1. Trimming cost V 3 bases and J 7 bases; bases outside gene matches: 9. This CDR3 is 14 amino acids long. CDR1 LNHNV and CDR2 YYDKDF come from the germline V gene (reference sequence). CDR3 bases: TGTGCCACCAGCAGGCGACAGGGTTTCGATGAGCAGTACTTC. Amino acid sequence: CATSRRQGFDEQYF.

This clonotype has more than one count but fewer than ten. The chain uses TRBV10-3 and TRBJ2-3, with D perhaps matching TRBD2 (6 bases). The CDR3 sequence is 13 residues long. From germline, CDR1 is ENHRY and CDR2 SYGVKD. The ends were cut back, 7 bases at V and 5 bases at J, with 13 bases in the middle. CDR3 in DNA: TGTGCCATCAAATCGGGAGATCAAGATACGCAGTATTTT. Protein product: CAIKSGDQDTQYF.

Only a few counts were recorded for this clonotype. The chain joins TRBV4-1 to TRBJ2-1; 11 nucleotides match TRBD2. The CDR3 totals 17 residues. Germline CDR1 reads MGHRA; CDR2 reads YSYEKL. V dropped 3 bases and J dropped 5; count of bases not matched to a gene: 9. The CDR3 spells CASSQAPPGLADNEQFF. The CDR3, as DNA: TGCGCCAGCAGCCAGGCACCCCCGGGACTAGCGGACAATGAGCAGTTCTTC.

This clonotype was counted a few times. A much bigger clone sits one base away, suggesting this may be a read error. The CDR3 ends on some other residue instead of the conserved phenylalanine or tryptophan, so this is likely a read error. V is TRBV20-1 and J is TRBJ1-2; 7 bases align to TRBD1. CDR1 and CDR2 from the germline V gene are DFQATT and SNEGSKA (reference sequence). The length of the CDR3 is 15 residues. Trimming at V came to 2 bases and at J to 0 bases, leaving 6 bases not matched to a gene. Here the CDR3 DNA reads TGCAGTGCTAGACCCCTGACAGGGTCTAACTATGGCTACACCTCC. It encodes CSARPLTGSNYGYTS.

This clonotype was recorded many times. The gene calls are TRBV7-9 and TRBJ2-1; 11 nucleotides align to TRBD2. J was trimmed by 0 bases and V by 2 bases; bases with no gene match: 3. In germline, CDR1 is SEHNR, CDR2 FQNEAQ (reference sequence). The CDR3 sequence is 17 residues long. The CDR3: CASSLLGTSGSYNEQFF. The CDR3 nucleotides read TGTGCCAGCAGCTTATTAGGGACTAGCGGCTCCTACAATGAGCAGTTCTTC.

This sequence joins TRBV5-1 and TRBJ2-7; TRBD2 agrees at 9 bases. This CDR3 is built from 17 residues. The V and J ends lost 4 bases and 2 bases, in that order; junction bases with no gene match: 13. In germline, CDR1 is SGHRS, CDR2 YFSETQ. CDR3 sequence: CASSITSGPVGTYEQYF. The CDR3, as DNA: TGCGCCAGCAGCATAACTAGCGGGCCGGTGGGAACCTACGAGCAGTACTTC.

This clonotype was seen a few times. The rearrangement joins TRBV5-6 to TRBJ2-1; D call uncertain. Germline CDR1 reads SGHDT; CDR2 reads YYEEEE. The CDR3 is 15 amino acids. V was shortened by 4 bases and J by 0 bases, with 11 bases between the two germline ends. CDR3 sequence reads: CASSRLRSSYNEQFF. For the CDR3, the DNA is TGTGCCAGCAGCAGACTGCGGAGCTCCTACAATGAGCAGTTCTTC.

This clonotype came up many times. The chain recombines TRBV20-1 with TRBJ2-5; the match to TRBD2 covers 9 bases. The V segment lost 1 base and the J segment 5 bases; nucleotides outside the gene matches: 8. CDR1 DFQATT and CDR2 SNEGSKA come from the germline V gene (reference sequence). This CDR3 has 15 residues. DNA of the CDR3: TGCAGTGCTAGAGTAGCGGGGGCCCGAGGGGAGACCCAGTACTTC. Translation gives CSARVAGARGETQYF.

This clonotype occurred many times. The chain has TRBV20-1 and TRBJ2-7, with TRBD2 as a possible D gene (5 bases). The CDR3 totals 12 residues. V lost 0 bases to trimming and J lost 4 bases, with 7 bases between them. From germline, CDR1 is DFQATT and CDR2 SNEGSKA (reference sequence). For the CDR3, the DNA is TGCAGTGCTAGAGATAGGGAGTACGAGCAGTACTTC. Its translation is CSARDREYEQYF.

This clonotype was seen ten or more times. The CDR3 reads CASSIRPSGSYEQYF. The CDR3 DNA follows: TGTGCCAGTAGTATCAGGCCTAGCGGGAGTTACGAGCAGTACTTC. This chain connects TRBV19 to TRBJ2-7; 10 nucleotides agree with TRBD2. Trimming removed 3 bases from V and 4 bases from J; junction bases left unmatched: 6. The CDR3 runs 15 residues. Germline assignment: CDR1 LNHDA and CDR2 SQIVND (reference sequence).

This clonotype was recorded many times. V usage is TRBV28 and J usage is TRBJ2-7; TRBD2 matches 8 bases. The J segment lost 4 bases and the V segment lost 8 bases, leaving 19 bases of the junction unmatched. Germline CDR1 MDHEN, CDR2 SYDVKM. The CDR3 has 17 amino acids. CDR3 residues: CASDPGGFSGETYEQYF. The CDR3 nucleotides read TGTGCCAGCGACCCGGGGGGGTTTAGCGGGGAAACGTACGAGCAGTACTTC.

This clonotype turned up a few times. The V call is TRBV20-1, the J call TRBJ2-7; 12 bases map to TRBD2. The trim removed 5 bases at V and 2 bases at J, leaving 4 bases unmatched. CDR3 length: 14 amino acids. Germline V gene data show CDR1 as DFQATT and CDR2 as SNEGSKA (reference sequence). The CDR3 here is CSALGLAGTYEQYF. The DNA of the CDR3 is TGCAGTGCTCTAGGACTAGCGGGAACCTACGAGCAGTACTTC.

This clonotype was recorded at least ten times. The gene calls are TRBV5-1 and TRBJ2-1; D is tentatively TRBD1 or TRBD2 (7 bases each). CDR1 is SGHRS, CDR2 YFSETQ, per germline. This CDR3 has 15 amino acids. V was cut by 4 bases and J by 8 bases, with 19 bases left in between. Written as DNA, the CDR3 is TGCGCCAGCAGCCCCCAGGGGGAGGGCCTTTATGAGCAGTTCTTC. This encodes CASSPQGEGLYEQFF.